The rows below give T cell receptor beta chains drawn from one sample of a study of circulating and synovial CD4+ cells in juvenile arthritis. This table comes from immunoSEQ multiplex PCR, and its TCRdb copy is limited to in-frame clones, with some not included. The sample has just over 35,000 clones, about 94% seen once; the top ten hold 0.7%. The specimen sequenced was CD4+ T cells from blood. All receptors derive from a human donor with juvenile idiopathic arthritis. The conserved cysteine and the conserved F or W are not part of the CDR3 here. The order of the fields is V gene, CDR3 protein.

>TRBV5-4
ASSSRQGGTGELF
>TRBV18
ASSPRIWGDARDTQY
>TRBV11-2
ASSLGRAGGNQETQY
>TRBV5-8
ASSLTQNQPQH
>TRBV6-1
ASSRQGSTNEKLF
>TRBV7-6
ASSLEVAGGVYNSPLH
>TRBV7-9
ASSFSGQGAF
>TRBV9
ASSVWTSGEGEQF
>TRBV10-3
AIGTGNTIY
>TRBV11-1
ASSLWDYPTDTQY
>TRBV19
ASRELGGSYEQY
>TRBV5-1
ASSPRQGDYNEQF
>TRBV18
ASSPSSRGIGQPQH
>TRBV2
ASRALGNTIY
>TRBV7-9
ASSPTTGLGYEQY
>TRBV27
ASSPRRGAQTGNTIY
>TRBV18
ASSPRQGVDTIY
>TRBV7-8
ASSLDGGGPTFHYEQY
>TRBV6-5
ASLSDGGKQF
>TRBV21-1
ASSKVYPQVSGGRTPTYNEQF
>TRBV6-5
ASSTPRESTDTQY
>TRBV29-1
SARDSAYEQY
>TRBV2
ASSPQGAADTQY
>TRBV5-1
ASSPNTGRGTDTQY
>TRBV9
ASSLGTSGGTGELF
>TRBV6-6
ASSYSIDQPQH
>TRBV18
ASSPIRTGNSPLH
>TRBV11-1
ASSLGGQGLYGYT
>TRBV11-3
ASRGTSNTQY
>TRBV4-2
ASSQDRRMNTGELF
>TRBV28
ASSRPITPYEQY
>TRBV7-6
ASSQGGRGGSYEQY
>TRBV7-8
ASSQGGSYNEQF
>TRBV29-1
SVGGQGWINEQF
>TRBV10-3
AISGTGNTGELF
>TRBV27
ASSLSRQGGDTEAF
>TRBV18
ASSPRSQGQANYGYT
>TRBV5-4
ASSLQVPMAGEQY
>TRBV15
ATSREGQGLPNGYT
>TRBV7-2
ASSPRTGQPYEQY
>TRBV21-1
ASRRSGGDETQY
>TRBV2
ASSLLAGVSETQY